This section outlines one T cell receptor (beta chain) sequence together with its context. This clonotype was seen only a few times. Its target antigen remains unknown. Per-nucleotide qualities are absent, and no much larger clonotype sits a single base away. The CDR3 covers 15 residues, taking in both the cysteine and the phenylalanine. Kept here is only the CDR3 DNA, which spans 45 bases and is read in frame from base 1. For CDR1 and CDR2, the germline V gene lists MNHNS and SASEGT. V drops 3 bases and J drops 0 bases, leaving 9 bases in between. The sample's time point, from its label and the paper: persistent/refractory GD, antithyroid drugs over 5 years with positive TRAb. For both TCR sequencing and RNA sequencing, RNA was extracted from PBMCs in TRIzol. The diagnosis of Graves' disease followed American Thyroid Association guidelines. Recruitment of patients was carried out at an endocrinology department in Xi'an, China. From each patient, around 8.3 milliliters of peripheral blood was collected into an EDTA anticoagulant tube. Ficoll Paque Plus density gradient separation was used to isolate PBMCs, and no further T cell sorting was done. An Agilent 2100 Bioanalyzer and agarose gel were used to check RNA quality, while a NanoDrop 2000 measured RNA concentration.

Library preparation was by multiplex PCR. Sequencing relied on an Illumina HiSeq 4000. CDR3 regions were amplified by Arm-PCR with iRepertoire HTBI primers to construct TCR beta libraries. Before sequencing, the PCR products went through gel purification. The study's processing was this. Gene usage analysis of CDR3 amino acid clonotypes relied on the 62 TRBV and about 15 TRBJ segments identified across samples. Filtered high-quality paired reads were merged into contigs using COPE and FqMerger. BLAST was used to align contigs to IMGT TRBV, TRBD and TRBJ reference genes, with CDR3 defined following IMGT. Clonotypes above 0.1% frequency were classified as highly expanded clones. Shannon entropy served as the measure of repertoire diversity, while the Gini coefficient captured V-J evenness. A clonotype was considered public if more than one individual shared it. TCRdb ran its own pipeline on the public reads, namely fastp trimming at Q25 and MiXCR clone calling, and kept in-frame beta chains. Rows with a matching CDR3 protein are joined into one entry that keeps the most common DNA and genes. These V and J calls are TCRdb output, not the study's own analysis. The sample profile shows about 430,000 distinct CDR3 sequences; roughly a fifth of them were found once. Together, the top ten hold roughly an eighth of the sample.

This specimen comes from a study of regulatory T cells in long-lasting Graves disease (dated by TCRdb to the early 2020s). General notes on the study: Persistent Graves' disease meant more than 5 years of antithyroid drug treatment with TSH receptor autoantibodies that stayed positive. Patients with persistent Graves' disease were compared with patients with newly diagnosed Graves' disease using TCR sequencing and RNA sequencing of peripheral blood. The study was registered as a clinical trial and conducted in China. A total of around 35 samples underwent TCR sequencing: around 13 from persistent and approximately 20 from newly diagnosed Graves' disease patients. Antithyroid drugs had been taken for about 10.3 years on average by persistent Graves' disease patients in the clinical cohort. The study at large found these results: The small sample size was acknowledged by the authors as a limitation that may reduce accuracy. Peripheral blood alone was examined, since thyroid tissue, which constituted the primary lesion, could not be accessed. Persistent disease showed preferential use of TRBV28, TRBJ1-2 and TRBJ2-5, whereas newly diagnosed disease favored TRBV20-1 and TRBJ2-1. Persistent patients shared more public clonotypes among themselves (around 2,500) than newly diagnosed patients did (about 970). Persistent Graves' disease patients showed lower TCR Shannon entropy and fewer highly expanded clones than newly diagnosed patients, suggesting clonal expansion. Only the TCR beta chain was sequenced and analyzed.

This sequence originates from a female donor with Graves disease. The V and J segments used are TRBV6-1 and TRBJ1-5; no D gene is confidently identified. The material sequenced was peripheral blood mononuclear cells (PBMCs), taken when the disease was refractory, from a patient treated with antithyroid drugs. The DNA reads as follows: TGTGCCAGCAGTGAGGGCCCCGGTAGCAATCAGCCCCAGCATTTT. Its protein product is CASSEGPGSNQPQHF.